These 12 T cell receptor beta chains were sequenced from one sample in a study of a mutant IDH1 vaccine in newly diagnosed glioma. No antigen has been identified for these receptors. Sequencing used immunoSEQ multiplex PCR; TCRdb keeps in-frame clones, though not all of them. The sample lists fewer than 45,000 clones; around 81% were seen once. Time point reported: week 35, safety follow-up. Topical imiquimod was applied with each vaccine dose, which held 300 ug of mutant IDH1 20-mer peptide. The sequences come from PBMCs, collected from a glioma patient whose treatment included an IDH1 peptide vaccine. The receptors stem from a woman in her thirties or forties with glioma. Some clones in this sample may be carry-over from other donors' samples.

This sequence joins TRBV7-3 and TRBJ2-1; possible D gene TRBD2, 6 bases. There are 16 residues in the CDR3. Germline-derived CDR1 and CDR2 are SGHTA and FQGTGA. V lost 3 bases and J 0 bases, leaving 12 bases between the germline ends. The CDR3 protein is CASSLGGPSSYNEQFF. CDR3 DNA sequence: TGTGCCAGCAGCTTGGGGGGACCATCCTCCTACAATGAGCAGTTCTTC.

J is TRBJ1-5 and V is TRBV7-2, with 8 nucleotides matching TRBD1. The V gene's germline CDR1 is SGHTA and CDR2 FQGNSA. Losses at the gene ends were 5 bases for V and 3 bases for J; bases not matched to a gene: 6. This CDR3 contains 15 residues. The CDR3 is CASSPQGGNNQPQHF. CDR3 coding DNA: TGTGCCAGCAGCCCACAGGGGGGCAACAATCAGCCCCAGCATTTT. The full variable domain, rest sourced from reference TRBV7-2 and TRBJ1-5, is GAGVSQSPSNKVTEKGKDVELRCDPISGHTALYWYRQSLGQGLEFLIYFQGNSAPDKSGLPSDRFSAERTGGSVSTLTIQRTQQEDSAVYLCASSPQGGNNQPQHFGDGTRLSIL.

J is TRBJ2-1 and V is TRBV7-3, with D perhaps TRBD1 or TRBD2 (5 bases each). The germline V gene has CDR1 SGHTA and CDR2 FQGTGA. V shed 1 base and J shed 6 bases, with 10 bases lying between them. CDR3 size: 14 residues. The DNA of the CDR3 is TGTGCCAGCAGCTTAATGGGGACCATCAATGAGCAGTTCTTC. Translation: CASSLMGTINEQFF.

This sequence joins TRBV6-5 and TRBJ2-3; the D gene is possibly TRBD2 (6 bases). CDR1 and CDR2 from the germline V gene are MNHEY and SVGAGI. The V and J ends lost 4 bases and 0 bases respectively, with 11 bases between them. The CDR3 consists of 15 residues. The CDR3, as DNA: TGTGCCAGCAGTTTCGGGCGGGGAAGCACAGATACGCAGTATTTT. Encoded protein: CASSFGRGSTDTQYF.

V usage is TRBV7-2 and J usage is TRBJ2-7; perhaps TRBD2 as D (5 bases). Trimming stripped 4 bases from V and 6 bases from J, with 10 bases between. The CDR3 length is 12 residues. Germline loops: CDR1 SGHTA, CDR2 FQGNSA. This CDR3 is CASSYARGEQYF. The CDR3 bases are TGTGCCAGCAGCTATGCCCGGGGCGAGCAGTACTTC. Full variable domain (rest looked up from reference TRBV7-2 and TRBJ2-7): GAGVSQSPSNKVTEKGKDVELRCDPISGHTALYWYRQSLGQGLEFLIYFQGNSAPDKSGLPSDRFSAERTGGSVSTLTIQRTQQEDSAVYLCASSYARGEQYFGPGTRLTVT.

This rearrangement joins TRBV7-9 to TRBJ1-3; D is perhaps TRBD1 (5 bases). In germline, CDR1 is SEHNR, CDR2 FQNEAQ (reference sequence). The CDR3 sequence is 15 residues long. V was cut by 0 bases and J by 7 bases, with 13 bases left in between. CDR3 sequence (DNA): TGTGCCAGCAGCTTAGCAACGGGACTCCTCAACACCATATATTTT. Its translation: CASSLATGLLNTIYF.

The J gene is TRBJ2-7, the V gene TRBV4-1, with D perhaps TRBD1 (6 bases). The CDR3 sequence is 15 residues long. The germline CDR1 and CDR2 sequences are MGHRA and YSYEKL. Trimming removed 1 base at V and 2 bases at J, with 12 bases between. The CDR3 sequence: CASSQATGITYEQYF. The CDR3 bases are TGCGCCAGCAGCCAAGCAACAGGGATAACCTACGAGCAGTACTTC.

This clone came up once. J is TRBJ2-3 and V is TRBV7-9; 11 bases match TRBD2. The CDR3 spans 15 residues. After removal of 7 bases from V and 2 bases from J, the junction contained 5 bases not matched to a gene. CDR1 is SEHNR and CDR2 is FQNEAQ in the germline V gene (reference sequence). The chain's CDR3 is CASNLAGGNTDTQYF. For the CDR3, the DNA is TGTGCCAGCAACCTAGCGGGGGGAAACACAGATACGCAGTATTTT.

The chain combines TRBV5-1 with TRBJ1-3; no clear D gene. Looked up from germline, CDR1 is SGHRS and CDR2 is YFSETQ. Trimming pared 1 base from V and 0 bases from J, leaving 11 bases between. The CDR3 is 16 residues long. The CDR3 loop reads CASSLQTIDSGNTIYF. The CDR3 nucleotides are TGCGCCAGCAGCTTGCAGACAATAGACTCTGGAAACACCATATATTTT.

J is TRBJ1-1 and V is TRBV28; no clear D. The germline V and J ends were trimmed by 1 base and 5 bases, with 14 bases remaining between them. Germline-derived CDR1 and CDR2 are MDHEN and SYDVKM. This CDR3 contains 15 residues. Written as DNA, the CDR3 is TGTGCCAGCAGTTTATCTGGGAGGATCACAACTGAAGCTTTCTTT. Its protein is CASSLSGRITTEAFF.

This clone appeared once. This chain joins TRBV7-9 and TRBJ1-2; D ambiguous. Looked up from germline, CDR1 is SEHNR and CDR2 is FQNEAQ (reference sequence). The CDR3 runs to 15 residues. Trimming stripped 5 bases from V and 2 bases from J, with 15 bases between. The CDR3 loop is CASSPRTEENYGYTF. The CDR3, as DNA: TGTGCCAGCAGCCCTCGGACGGAAGAAAACTATGGCTACACCTTC.

This clone was counted only a few times. This sequence joins TRBV15 and TRBJ2-6; D call uncertain. The germline V and J ends were trimmed by 3 bases and 3 bases, with 9 bases remaining between them. Germline assignment: CDR1 LNHNV and CDR2 YYDKDF (reference sequence). The CDR3 length is 15 residues. CDR3 sequence: CATSSDPSGANVLTF. CDR3 bases: TGTGCCACCAGCAGTGACCCCAGTGGGGCCAACGTCCTGACTTTC.